This T cell receptor (beta chain) appears in the sequencing data of a study of neurological immune-mediated disorders (dated 2019 in TCRdb). In the study overall: Among the roughly 34 multiple sclerosis patients, relapsing-remitting MS accounted for approximately 31 and secondary progressive MS accounted for 3. Using UMI-based sequencing, the study compared peripheral blood TCR-beta repertoires from patients with HTLV-I-associated myelopathy (HAM/TSP), patients with multiple sclerosis, and healthy controls. Alongside PBMC samples, the set of 106 TCR-beta libraries contained longitudinal samples, technical triplicates, and paired CD4+ and CD8+ T-cell subsets that had been sorted. The cohort included roughly 71 subjects: about 15 with HAM/TSP, some 35 with multiple sclerosis, and around 20 healthy controls. What the study reported, not specific to this receptor: The MS cluster showed no association with clinical or MRI features, and the authors stated that larger cohorts are needed. No identical CDR3 amino acid sequences were found to be shared among expanded clones across subjects, suggesting that TCR-beta repertoires were private in all groups. In phylogenetic analysis, the repertoires of 18 of 34 MS patients grouped into a cluster of related CDR3 sequences, which suggests a possible signature at the repertoire level. TCR clonal expansion was greatest in HAM/TSP patients and smallest in MS patients, who ranked below even healthy controls.

V sheds 0 bases and J sheds 6 bases, leaving 18 bases between their ends. The germline V gene supplies CDR1 MGHRA and CDR2 YSYEKL. Including cysteine and phenylalanine, the CDR3 has 16 amino acids. Only CDR3 DNA is held: 48 bases, read in frame from base 1. cDNA was synthesized by template-switch 5'RACE using a primer with a 10-nucleotide random unique molecular identifier that tagged each TCR transcript. Each sequencing run produced over 180 million TCR-beta sequences covering 15-18 subjects. The RNeasy kit was used to extract total RNA. Using the KAPA Real-time Library Amplification kit, TCR-beta VDJ regions were amplified with primers for the TCR constant region and the 5'RACE anchor. A first PCR added sample indexes and Illumina adaptors, after which a second PCR increased the library yield. The roughly 650 bp TCR product was size-selected on a 2% E-gel SizeSelection system after Ampure bead purification. Before pooling, library quality was assessed on a Bioanalyzer, concentration was determined with Qubit, and library quantification was performed with the Kapa Library Quantification kit. An Illumina HiSeq 2500 was used to sequence the libraries paired-end at 2 x 150 bp. To increase sequence diversity, roughly 24-31% phiX was spiked into each library pool. Concerning the study's data processing: Quality-filtered reads were processed with the UMI-based MiGEC pipeline, and over 75% of raw TCR sequences were removed by the MiGEC pipeline during error correction. IMGT germline references were used for aligning VDJ genes, and each clonotype was defined as a unique CDR3 amino acid sequence together with its V-J genes. VDJtools evaluated clonal expansion, Shannon diversity and CDR3 relatedness (CalcPairwiseDistances, ClusterSamples); CLCbio workbench built phylogenetic trees. Expanded clones were defined as having at least 8 unique UMIs, based on coefficient-of-variation modelling across technical triplicates. TCRdb trimmed public reads at Q25 via fastp, called clones via MiXCR and kept in-frame beta chains. Each CDR3 protein gets just one entry, which takes the most common genes and DNA from the rows behind it. TCRdb's processing, not the study's, gives the V and J calls here. A total of some 60,000 distinct CDR3 sequences appear in this sample, around 3.5% of them only once. The ten largest clones represent under 3.5% of the sample.

Ten or more counts support this clonotype. Its antigen is unknown. Base quality data are lacking; no much larger clone is found one base away. For the unsorted PBMC libraries, 2 million PBMCs were stored in RNAlater at -80 degrees C until RNA extraction and were used to generate the libraries. Multiple sclerosis patients were enrolled in a US clinical protocol under which disease progression was evaluated by magnetic resonance imaging. Peripheral blood underwent Ficoll-Hypaque density gradient centrifugation to isolate PBMCs, which were then cryopreserved in liquid nitrogen. Recombination joined TRBV4-1 with TRBJ2-7; TRBD2 is a possible D gene, resting on 6 matching bases. The sequencing input was PBMCs. This clonotype originated in a woman between 25 and 40 years old with multiple sclerosis. CDR3 loop: CASSQDRSAGRSEQYF. The DNA sequence is TGCGCCAGCAGCCAAGATCGAAGCGCGGGGCGATCCGAGCAGTACTTC.